These 7 T cell receptor beta chains originate from one sample sequenced in a study of shared clonotypes between healthy human individuals (TCRdb year 2020). CD8 naive samples were obtained by positive selection for CCR7 among CD45RO-negative cells, yielding a CD45RA+CCR7+ population from which TemRA cells were excluded. Library construction relied on the immunoSEQ multiplex PCR assay. As stored in TCRdb, this immuneACCESS dataset retains in-frame rearrangements with V and J assigned. A fraction of the clones does not appear; measured against another copy, unresolved V genes explain less than half of the discrepancy, and the remainder lacks a known reason. For this sample there are about 1,900,000 clones; around 96% appear just once. The ten largest clones add up to more than 0.9% of the sample. The sequenced material came from naive CD8+ T cells sorted from blood. The sample's cell subset or site, from its label and the paper: CD45RA+CCR7+. These receptors originate from a young man in good health.

On this clone: The same CDR3 arises from other DNA sequences in this sample as well. CDR3 sequence reads: CAWSVLGGTYEQYF. The CDR3, as DNA: TGTGCCTGGAGTGTCTTGGGGGGGACCTACGAGCAGTACTTC. V is TRBV30 and J is TRBJ2-7; 7 bases align to TRBD2. V dropped 0 bases and J dropped 2; count of bases not matched to a gene: 4. CDR1 is GTSNPN, CDR2 SVGIG, per germline (reference sequence). This CDR3 spans 14 amino acids.

This rearrangement joins TRBV27 to TRBJ2-7, with D perhaps TRBD2 (6 bases). The CDR3 has 14 amino acids. The V gene lost 5 bases and the J gene lost 3 bases, with 14 bases spanning the gap. Germline CDR1 and CDR2: MNHEY and SMNVEV (reference sequence). CDR3 loop: CASSTTGVFYEQYF. CDR3 nucleotide sequence: TGTGCCAGCAGTACGACGGGGGTGTTCTACGAGCAGTACTTC.

CDR3 DNA sequence: TGCGCCAGCAGCCGGCTTACAGGGAACTATGGCTACACCTTC. This gives the protein CASSRLTGNYGYTF. This chain uses TRBV4-1 with TRBJ1-2; D may be TRBD1 (6 bases). With 4 bases removed from V and 2 bases from J, the gap between germline ends came to 11 bases. The CDR3 runs to 14 residues. Looked up from germline, CDR1 is MGHRA and CDR2 is YSYEKL.

The chain combines TRBV2 with TRBJ1-2, with 8 bases aligning to TRBD1. Germline V lookup: CDR1 SNHLY, CDR2 FYNNEI. The CDR3 consists of 13 residues. With V trimmed by 5 bases and J by 2 bases, 1 base remained unmatched. CDR3 in DNA: TGTGCCAGCAGTTGGACAGGGAACTATGGCTACACCTTC. Translating gives CASSWTGNYGYTF.

The chain has TRBV29-1 and TRBJ2-7; 7 nucleotides line up with TRBD1. The CDR3 is 14 residues long. The V gene's germline CDR1 is SQVTM and CDR2 ANQGSEA. Trimming cost V 2 bases and J 3 bases; bases outside gene matches: 7. The CDR3 protein is CSVELKRTGYEQYF. CDR3 nucleotide sequence: TGCAGCGTTGAACTAAAAAGGACAGGCTACGAGCAGTACTTC.

CDR3 amino acids: CASSIPGTQYF. The CDR3 bases are TGTGCCAGCAGTATTCCGGGAACCCAGTACTTC. The V call is TRBV25-1, the J call TRBJ2-5, with TRBD2 as a possible D gene (5 bases). Germline V gene lookup returns CDR1 MGHDK and CDR2 SYGVNS. V was shortened by 5 bases and J by 8 bases, with 9 bases between the two germline ends. The CDR3 covers 11 residues.

The rearrangement uses TRBV11-2 and TRBJ1-1; 7 bases map to TRBD1. CDR1 and CDR2 from the germline V gene are SGHAT and FQNNGV. V gave up 4 bases and J gave up 5 bases; unmatched junction bases: 10. The CDR3 spans 15 residues. CDR3 region: CASSWNRGGVTEAFF. Here the CDR3 DNA reads TGTGCCAGCAGCTGGAACAGGGGAGGGGTAACTGAAGCTTTCTTT.